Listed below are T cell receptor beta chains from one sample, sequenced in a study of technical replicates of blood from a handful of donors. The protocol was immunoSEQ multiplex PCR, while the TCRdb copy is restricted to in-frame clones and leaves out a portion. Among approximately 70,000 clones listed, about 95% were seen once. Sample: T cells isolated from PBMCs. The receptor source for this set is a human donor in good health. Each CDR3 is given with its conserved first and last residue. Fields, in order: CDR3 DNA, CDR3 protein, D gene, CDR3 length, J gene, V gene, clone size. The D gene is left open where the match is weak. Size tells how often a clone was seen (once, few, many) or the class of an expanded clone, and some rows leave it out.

TGTGCCAGCAATTCTGCAGCCTACGAGCAGTACTTC,CASNSAAYEQYF,NA,12,TRBJ2-7,TRBV28,NA
TGTGCCAGCAGCGGGGTCCCGAGACAGGGGGGTTCCTACGAGCAGTACTTC,CASSGVPRQGGSYEQYF,TRBD1,17,TRBJ2-7,TRBV9,NA
TGTGCCAGCAGTGAAGCTGGACAGGACAGGTCGGAGCAGTACTTC,CASSEAGQDRSEQYF,TRBD1,15,TRBJ2-7,TRBV2,few
TGTGCCAGCAGTTACGGGGGGACTAGCGGGAGCAATGAGCAGTTCTTC,CASSYGGTSGSNEQFF,TRBD2,16,TRBJ2-1,TRBV6-6,NA
TGTGCCAGCAGTCGGGACAGGGGGCCTGGAAACACCATATATTTT,CASSRDRGPGNTIYF,TRBD1,15,TRBJ1-3,TRBV5-4,NA
TGTGCCAGTAGTTCCGACAGTGATTCACCCCTCCACTTT,CASSSDSDSPLHF,NA,13,TRBJ1-6,TRBV19,once
TGTGCCAGCAGCCTAGGACAGGGAGTCACAGATACGCAGTATTTT,CASSLGQGVTDTQYF,TRBD1,15,TRBJ2-3,TRBV9,NA
TGTGCCAGTACTCGACAGGAGAACACTGAAGCTTTCTTT,CASTRQENTEAFF,NA,13,TRBJ1-1,TRBV7-6,NA
TGTGCTAGTGGTTTGCACAGGGATAAGACCCAGTACTTC,CASGLHRDKTQYF,NA,13,TRBJ2-5,TRBV12-5,once
TGCGCCAGCAGCGCAACCTCGACAGGGAATGAGCAGTTCTTC,CASSATSTGNEQFF,TRBD1,14,TRBJ2-1,TRBV5-1,NA
TGTGCCATCAGTGAGTCGGTAGGGGTAACCCATGACGAGCAGTACTTC,CAISESVGVTHDEQYF,NA,16,TRBJ2-7,TRBV10-3,NA
TGTGCCAGCAGCGCGCGCCTTGGGGAGGATGAAAAACTGTTTTTT,CASSARLGEDEKLFF,NA,15,TRBJ1-4,TRBV2,NA
TGCGCCAGCAGTGATATGATAGCGGGAGCTCAGGAGCAGTTCTTC,CASSDMIAGAQEQFF,TRBD2,15,TRBJ2-1,TRBV10-1,NA
TGTGCCAGTAGTACACAGGGGGCCAGTCTTTACGAGCAGTACTTC,CASSTQGASLYEQYF,TRBD1,15,TRBJ2-7,TRBV19,NA
TGTGCCGTTAAAAGGGCGGGAAGCCTCTCCTACGAGCAGTACTTC,CAVKRAGSLSYEQYF,NA,15,TRBJ2-7,TRBV5-4,NA
TGTGCCAGCAGCTTAGTAGCGGGGAGCTCCTACGAGCAGTACTTC,CASSLVAGSSYEQYF,TRBD2,15,TRBJ2-7,TRBV7-2,once
TGTGCCAGCAGTTTACGGGGGGACCCCTACGAGCAGTACTTC,CASSLRGDPYEQYF,TRBD2,14,TRBJ2-7,TRBV7-9,NA
TGTGCCATCAGTGAGACTCAGGCCGGGGAGCTGTTTTTT,CAISETQAGELFF,NA,13,TRBJ2-2,TRBV10-3,NA